These 14 T cell receptor beta chains share one sample of origin, sequenced in a study of blood T cell repertoires in COVID-19. This table comes from immunoSEQ multiplex PCR, and its TCRdb copy is limited to in-frame clones, with some not included. The repertoire holds about 74,000 clones, roughly 76% seen once, with approximately 15% in the top ten. Sequencing was performed on peripheral blood. The receptor set was obtained from a man in his 70s with active or convalescent COVID-19.

The J gene is TRBJ2-5, the V gene TRBV18, with D possibly matching TRBD2 (7 bases). The CDR3 contains 18 residues. The V end lost 2 bases, the J end lost 4 bases, and 23 bases lay between the germline ends. Germline V gene sequence: CDR1 KGHSH, CDR2 LQKENI. In DNA, the CDR3 is TGTGCCAGCTCACCATATAGCACGCCGCGGGGGCCTCGAGAGACCCAGTACTTC. Translation gives CASSPYSTPRGPRETQYF.

The chain combines TRBV15 with TRBJ1-1, with D unresolved. Germline CDR1 LNHNV, CDR2 YYDKDF (reference sequence). Between the trimmed V and J ends, which lost 0 bases and 0 bases, there was a span of 5 bases. The CDR3 is 14 residues long. CDR3 in DNA: TGTGCCACCAGCAGAGATCCTATGAACACTGAAGCTTTCTTT. Its protein product is CATSRDPMNTEAFF.

The chain carries TRBV4-1 and TRBJ1-2, with D maybe TRBD1 (5 bases). Germline V gene lookup returns CDR1 MGHRA and CDR2 YSYEKL. This CDR3 is 17 amino acids long. Trimming pared 3 bases from V and 3 bases from J, leaving 20 bases between. CDR3 coding DNA: TGCGCCAGCAGCCATTCCCCCCAGCGGGACGACGACTATGGCTACACCTTC. It encodes CASSHSPQRDDDYGYTF.

This clone was counted ten times or more. The genes are TRBV5-4 and TRBJ2-3, with 15 bases fitting TRBD2. Trimming removed 2 bases from V and 2 bases from J; junction bases left unmatched: 6. The CDR3 consists of 18 residues. Per the germline V gene, CDR1 is SGHNT and CDR2 is YYREEE (reference sequence). The CDR3 sequence is CASSFWTSGGVDTDTQYF. CDR3 DNA: TGTGCCAGCAGCTTCTGGACTAGCGGGGGGGTTGACACAGATACGCAGTATTTT.

The genes are TRBV28 and TRBJ1-1, with D unclear. The CDR3 is 13 amino acids. Trimming cost V 7 bases and J 2 bases, with 11 bases left between them. Germline V lookup: CDR1 MDHEN, CDR2 SYDVKM. CDR3 sequence reads: CASTTGVNTEAFF. Written as DNA, the CDR3 is TGTGCCAGCACAACCGGGGTAAACACTGAAGCTTTCTTT.

The chain combines TRBV28 with TRBJ1-3, with a tentative D call TRBD1 (5 bases). CDR1 is MDHEN and CDR2 is SYDVKM in the germline V gene. The V end was cut by 6 bases, the J end by 4 bases, with 13 bases between. The CDR3 is made up of 14 amino acids. DNA for the CDR3: TGTGCCAGCAGACGGGGGGGTGCCGGAAACACCATATATTTT. This translates into CASRRGGAGNTIYF.

This clone was observed a single time. J is TRBJ1-2 and V is TRBV12-3 or TRBV12-4; 7 bases align to TRBD1. The junction had 2 bases not matched to a gene; V was cut back by 6 bases and J by 7 bases. This CDR3 comprises 11 residues. The chain's CDR3 is CASRDRAGYTF. The CDR3 nucleotides are TGTGCCAGCAGAGACAGGGCTGGCTACACCTTC.

This chain connects TRBV3-1 (or the pseudogene TRBV3-2) to TRBJ2-5, with D perhaps matching TRBD2 (6 bases). V gave up 6 bases and J gave up 5 bases, with 10 bases separating them. Per the germline V gene, CDR1 is LGHDT and CDR2 is YNNKEL (reference sequence). The CDR3 extends over 12 amino acids. As DNA, the CDR3 is TGTGCCAGCAGGGGAGGTTCGGAGACCCAGTACTTC. Its protein product is CASRGGSETQYF.

This clone was picked up a small number of times. CDR3 sequence reads: CASRTYRTGSTGELFF. CDR3 DNA sequence: TGTGCCAGTAGGACATACAGGACAGGATCCACCGGGGAGCTGTTTTTT. This chain links TRBV19 with TRBJ2-2; TRBD1 matches 7 bases. V trimming: 6 bases; J trimming: 4 bases; junction bases outside the gene matches: 11. Per the germline V gene, CDR1 is LNHDA and CDR2 is SQIVND (reference sequence). CDR3 length: 16 residues. Full variable domain (remainder filled in from reference TRBV19 and TRBJ2-2): DGGITQSPKYLFRKEGQNVTLSCEQNLNHDAMYWYRQDPGQGLRLIYYSQIVNDFQKGDIAEGYSVSREKKESFPLTVTSAQKNPTAFYLCASRTYRTGSTGELFFGEGSRLTVL.

The chain carries TRBV2 and TRBJ2-3; D not certain. The V end lost 2 bases, the J end lost 3 bases, and 9 bases lay between the germline ends. The CDR3 runs 14 residues. The germline V gene encodes CDR1 SNHLY and CDR2 FYNNEI. CDR3: CASSERPVTDTQYF. The CDR3 DNA reads TGTGCCAGCAGTGAACGTCCGGTTACAGATACGCAGTATTTT.

The rearrangement links TRBV10-1 to TRBJ2-5, with D perhaps TRBD2 (5 bases). Germline V gene sequence: CDR1 WNHNN, CDR2 SYGVQD (reference sequence). Trimming removed 5 bases from V and 5 bases from J, with 6 bases in between. This CDR3 spans 11 amino acids. The CDR3 region is CASSTGETQYF. The CDR3 DNA sequence: TGCGCCAGCAGTACGGGGGAGACCCAGTACTTC.

This rearrangement joins TRBV18 to TRBJ2-3; TRBD2 matches at 8 bases. Germline lookup yields CDR1 KGHSH and CDR2 LQKENI. The J segment lost 3 bases and the V segment lost 3 bases, leaving 5 bases of the junction unmatched. The CDR3 has 15 residues. DNA for the CDR3: TGTGCCAGCTCACCGGTAGCGGGGAAAACAGATACGCAGTATTTT. Its translation: CASSPVAGKTDTQYF.

The CDR3 DNA reads as TGTGCCAGCAGGACAGGGCGGTCTGAAAAACTGTTTTTT. The encoded protein is CASRTGRSEKLFF. This chain joins TRBV7-2 and TRBJ1-4, with 7 bases aligning to TRBD1. The V gene's germline CDR1 is SGHTA and CDR2 FQGNSA. Trimming cost V 6 bases and J 7 bases; bases outside gene matches: 5. The CDR3 totals 13 residues.

The rearrangement links TRBV2 to TRBJ1-4, with 9 bases lining up with TRBD1. This CDR3 is built from 15 residues. J gave up 10 bases and V 7 bases, and 13 bases lay outside the gene matches. Germline CDR1 reads SNHLY; CDR2 reads FYNNEI. For the CDR3, the DNA is TGTGCCAGCACCGAACTGGGACAGGGTATGAGAAAACTGTTTTTT. Translating gives CASTELGQGMRKLFF.